These 10 T cell receptor beta chains were sequenced from one sample in a study of cytomegalovirus exposure and HLA in healthy donors. Sequenced by immunoSEQ multiplex PCR; TCRdb stores in-frame clones only, minus some. The repertoire holds over 200,000 clones, with 80% to 95% as singletons. Input material: PBMCs. Receptors originate from a woman in her 30s in good health and CMV-seronegative.

The chain joins TRBV10-1 to TRBJ2-1, with D perhaps matching TRBD2 (6 bases). The CDR3 has 15 amino acids. The germline gives CDR1 WNHNN, CDR2 SYGVQD (reference sequence). V was shortened by 2 bases and J by 4 bases, with 12 bases between the two germline ends. In nucleotides, the CDR3 is TGCGCCAGCAGTGAGCCCCGGGACTTTTACAATGAGCAGTTCTTC. Translation: CASSEPRDFYNEQFF.

The J gene is TRBJ2-7, the V gene TRBV14; a weak D match, TRBD2 (5 bases). This CDR3 is 14 amino acids long. Deletions cut 4 bases from V and 2 bases from J, with 12 bases between. Germline loops: CDR1 SGHDN, CDR2 FVKESK. The CDR3 DNA sequence: TGTGCCAGCAGCCTATTGGACGGGACCTACGAGCAGTACTTC. Amino acids: CASSLLDGTYEQYF.

V is TRBV5-1 and J is TRBJ2-1, with D maybe TRBD2 (6 bases). The germline V gene has CDR1 SGHRS and CDR2 YFSETQ. V was pared by 5 bases and J by 7 bases, with 16 bases between. The CDR3 has 14 residues. The CDR3 sequence: CASSMLAAANEQFF. The CDR3 nucleotides read TGCGCCAGCAGTATGTTAGCGGCGGCGAATGAGCAGTTCTTC.

This clone was recorded once. The genes are TRBV13 and TRBJ2-3; D gene ambiguous. The CDR3 contains 12 residues. CDR1 is PRHDT, CDR2 FYEKMQ, per germline (reference sequence). The V and J ends lost 6 bases and 6 bases respectively, with 10 bases between them. This chain's CDR3 is CASSLGSDTQYF. The CDR3 nucleotides are TGTGCCAGCAGTCTAGGCTCCGATACGCAGTATTTT.

This chain joins TRBV5-6 and TRBJ2-7, with TRBD1 matching 7 bases. Per germline, CDR1 SGHDT and CDR2 YYEEEE. The CDR3 covers 14 residues. Unmatched junction bases numbered 4, after V lost 4 bases and J lost 0 bases. CDR3 residues: CASSRGQSSYEQYF. CDR3 bases: TGTGCCAGCAGCCGGGGACAGTCCTCCTACGAGCAGTACTTC.

The chain recombines TRBV6-5 with TRBJ1-2; 10 nucleotides agree with TRBD1. With V trimmed by 4 bases and J by 4 bases, 9 bases remained unmatched. Germline V gene data show CDR1 as MNHEY and CDR2 as SVGAGI. CDR3 length: 16 residues. The CDR3 region is CASSFVGQGGIYGYTF. CDR3 nucleotide sequence: TGTGCCAGCAGTTTCGTAGGACAGGGGGGAATCTATGGCTACACCTTC.

The chain couples TRBV27 to TRBJ1-4; D unresolved. CDR1 is MNHEY and CDR2 is SMNVEV in the germline V gene (reference sequence). The germline V and J ends were trimmed by 8 bases and 0 bases, with 13 bases remaining between them. The CDR3 runs 15 residues. CDR3 in amino acids: CASSPYGATNEKLFF. In nucleotides, the CDR3 is TGTGCCAGCTCCCCTTATGGAGCAACTAATGAAAAACTGTTTTTT.

The V gene is TRBV27, the J gene TRBJ2-1, with D perhaps assigned TRBD1 or TRBD2 (5 bases each). This CDR3 has 14 amino acids. V lost 7 bases and J lost 10, with 20 bases in between. CDR1 and CDR2 from the germline V gene are MNHEY and SMNVEV (reference sequence). CDR3 residues: CASTPGGAAREQFF. CDR3 nucleotide sequence: TGTGCCAGCACACCTGGGGGAGCGGCCCGGGAGCAGTTCTTC.

In this sample, this clone turned up once. This chain links TRBV28 with TRBJ1-2; D gene ambiguous. CDR1 is MDHEN, CDR2 SYDVKM, per germline. Deletions cut 2 bases from V and 8 bases from J, with 21 bases between. The CDR3 contains 16 residues. The CDR3 coding sequence is TGTGCCAGCAGTTTAGGGAGTTTCGCCGCTTTCACGGGCTACACCTTC. Protein sequence: CASSLGSFAAFTGYTF.

This chain connects TRBV18 to TRBJ1-5; D gene uncertain. This CDR3 region has 13 residues. V was shortened by 5 bases and J by 2 bases, with 7 bases between the two germline ends. CDR1 and CDR2 from the germline V gene are KGHSH and LQKENI. The CDR3 DNA is TGTGCCAGCTCAATGGGAGGCAATCAGCCCCAGCATTTT. The encoded protein is CASSMGGNQPQHF. Combining the CDR3 with reference TRBV18 and TRBJ1-5 gives the whole variable domain NAGVMQNPRHLVRRRGQEARLRCSPMKGHSHVYWYRQLPEEGLKFMVYLQKENIIDESGMPKERFSAEFPKEGPSILRIQQVVRGDSAAYFCASSMGGNQPQHFGDGTRLSIL.